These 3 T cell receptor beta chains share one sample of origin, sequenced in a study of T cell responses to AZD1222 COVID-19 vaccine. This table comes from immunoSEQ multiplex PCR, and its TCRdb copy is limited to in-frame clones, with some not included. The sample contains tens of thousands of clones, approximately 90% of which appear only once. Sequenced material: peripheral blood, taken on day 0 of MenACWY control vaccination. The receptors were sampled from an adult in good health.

CDR3 loop: CASSHRQDFSTNEKLFF. The CDR3, as DNA: TGTGCCAGCAGTCACCGACAGGACTTTTCAACTAATGAAAAACTGTTTTTT. This chain joins TRBV28 and TRBJ1-4; the D gene is possibly TRBD1 (6 bases). Germline V CDR1 and CDR2: MDHEN, SYDVKM. Trimming took off 5 bases at V and 0 bases at J, with 16 bases between the two ends. CDR3 length: 17 amino acids.

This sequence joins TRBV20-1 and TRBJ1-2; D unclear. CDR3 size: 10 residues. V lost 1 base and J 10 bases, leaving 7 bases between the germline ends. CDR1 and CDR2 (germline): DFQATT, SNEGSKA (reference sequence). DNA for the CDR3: TGCAGTGCTAGAGGCTTGTTCTACACCTTC. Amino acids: CSARGLFYTF.

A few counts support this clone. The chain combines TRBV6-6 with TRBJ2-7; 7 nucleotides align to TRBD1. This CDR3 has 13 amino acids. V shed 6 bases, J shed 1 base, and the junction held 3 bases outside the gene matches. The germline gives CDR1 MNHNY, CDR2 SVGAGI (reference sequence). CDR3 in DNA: TGTGCCAGCAGCTTGACAGGGTCCTACGAGCAGTACTTC. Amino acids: CASSLTGSYEQYF.